This TCR beta chain is from a study of CXCR3-negative and CXCR3-positive naive CD8 T cells. TRB cDNA was prepared as libraries by UMI-labeled 5' RACE. TCRdb re-called the 5' RACE reads; every CDR3 protein appears as one record, without DNA. The table lists 60,000 to 65,000 distinct CDR3 sequences. Concerning this clonotype: What it binds is not known.

General observations from the study: Relative to CXCR3-negative naive cells, CXCR3-positive naive cells had more hydrophobic TRB CDR3s.

This CDR3 is built from 17 residues. Germline lookup yields CDR1 LNHDA and CDR2 SQIVND (reference sequence). Sequencing was done on a sample of naive CXCR3+ CD8+ T cells from blood. The subset here: CD45RO-CCR7+CD27+CD95- naive CD8+ T cells expressing CXCR3 (TNR3+). This clonotype was sampled from a human donor in good health. Some clones in this sample may be carry-over from other donors' samples. The rearrangement joins TRBV19 to TRBJ2-3; TCRdb selects TRBD1, and the lack of DNA leaves this call unchecked. The CDR3 sequence: CASSPRDSPTGTDTQYF.